The 21 T cell receptor beta chains in this list originate from one sample, sequenced in a study of patients and donors after allogeneic stem cell transplantation. TCRdb independently ran MiXCR on the RT-PCR reads; one entry per CDR3 protein. The table lists more than 850,000 distinct CDR3 sequences, around 17% of them singletons. The sequenced material came from blood, either unsorted or a sorted T cell fraction (not recorded which). These receptors originate from a human donor who was either an allogeneic HSCT recipient or a stem cell or donor lymphocyte infusion donor (not recorded which). It is not recorded whose cells these are; they may come from a transplant donor.

J is TRBJ1-2 and V is TRBV29-1; 7 positions match TRBD1. CDR1 is SQVTM and CDR2 is ANQGSEA in the germline V gene. CDR3 length equals 12 residues. The trim removed 6 bases at V and 4 bases at J, leaving 5 bases unmatched. Here the CDR3 DNA reads TGCAGCGTCCTGGACAGGAGCTATGGCTACACCTTC. This encodes CSVLDRSYGYTF.

This clonotype has only a few counts. The chain uses TRBV30 and TRBJ2-5, with a possible D match to TRBD1 (6 bases). Trimming removed 1 base from V and 4 bases from J, with 16 bases in between. CDR1 and CDR2 from the germline V gene are GTSNPN and SVGIG (reference sequence). CDR3 length equals 15 residues. The CDR3 DNA reads TGTGCCTGGAGTGAAAAGACAGGTTACCGAGAGACCCAGTACTTC. It is translated as CAWSEKTGYRETQYF.

This clonotype was detected ten times or more. This chain joins TRBV20-1 and TRBJ2-3, with D tentatively TRBD2 (7 bases). This CDR3 has 17 residues. The germline V and J ends were trimmed by 1 base and 6 bases, with 23 bases remaining between them. The germline V gene encodes CDR1 DFQATT and CDR2 SNEGSKA (reference sequence). The CDR3 nucleotides are TGCAGTGCTAGAGGACGGGGGGCCCGGGGGCGGAGGGATACGCAGTATTTT. Amino acids: CSARGRGARGRRDTQYF.

J is TRBJ2-7 and V is TRBV29-1; 8 bases fit TRBD1. The V and J ends lost 4 bases and 1 base, in that order; junction bases with no gene match: 15. Germline CDR1 is SQVTM and CDR2 is ANQGSEA. The CDR3 contains 17 residues. In DNA form, the CDR3 reads TGCAGCGTTGGGGACAGGCAACTTGGTAGGGGGTCCTACGAGCAGTACTTC. Its protein product is CSVGDRQLGRGSYEQYF.

This chain links TRBV5-8 with TRBJ1-5, with D perhaps TRBD1 (5 bases). V lost 3 bases, J lost 7 bases, and 11 bases lay in between. Germline V gene lookup returns CDR1 SGHTS and CDR2 YDEGEE. The CDR3 is 13 residues long. The chain's CDR3 is CASSSRGEQPQHF. The CDR3 DNA sequence: TGTGCCAGCAGCTCGAGGGGAGAACAGCCCCAGCATTTT.

This clonotype appeared a few times. The chain uses TRBV5-1 and TRBJ2-2; 7 bases align to TRBD1. The CDR3 spans 17 residues. Germline V gene sequence: CDR1 SGHRS, CDR2 YFSETQ. V was pared by 6 bases and J by 4 bases, with 15 bases of the junction left unmatched. In nucleotides, the CDR3 is TGCGCCAGCACGGAACGACAGGGAACCAATCCCACCGGGGAGCTGTTTTTT. Translation: CASTERQGTNPTGELFF. The full variable domain, rest sourced from reference TRBV5-1 and TRBJ2-2, is KAGVTQTPRYLIKTRGQQVTLSCSPISGHRSVSWYQQTPGQGLQFLFEYFSETQRNKGNFPGRFSGRQFSNSRSEMNVSTLELGDSALYLCASTERQGTNPTGELFFGEGSRLTVL.

This clonotype was detected many times. The chain joins TRBV20-1 to TRBJ2-5; D unclear. This CDR3 has 10 residues. V was clipped by 6 bases and J by 5 bases, with 7 bases between them. The germline gives CDR1 DFQATT, CDR2 SNEGSKA (reference sequence). For the CDR3, the DNA is TGCAGTGCCCGTCGGGAGACCCAGTACTTC. Translation gives CSARRETQYF.

This clonotype was detected only a few times. V gene TRBV15 combines with J gene TRBJ1-2; D is undetermined. With 3 bases removed from V and 0 bases from J, the gap between germline ends came to 5 bases. Germline CDR1 LNHNV, CDR2 YYDKDF (reference sequence). The CDR3 is made up of 13 amino acids. The CDR3 DNA is TGTGCCACCAGCAGTTTTCCTAACTATGGCTACACCTTC. It translates to CATSSFPNYGYTF.

The chain employs TRBV6-4 and TRBJ2-1, with 7 bases matching TRBD2. V gave up 6 bases and J gave up 9 bases; unmatched junction bases: 14. The CDR3 sequence is 15 residues long. The V gene's germline CDR1 is MRHNA and CDR2 SNTAGT. The CDR3 reads CASSEVGGVIGEQFF. The CDR3 DNA sequence: TGTGCCAGCAGCGAAGTGGGGGGGGTAATCGGTGAGCAGTTCTTC.

This clonotype has only a few counts. V is TRBV9 and J is TRBJ2-1, with D perhaps being TRBD1 or TRBD2 (5 bases each). The CDR3 is 11 amino acids. Germline CDR1 is SGDLS and CDR2 is YYNGEE. V was shortened by 3 bases and J by 10 bases, with 8 bases between the two germline ends. This CDR3 is CASSGDAEQFF. The CDR3 DNA is TGTGCCAGCAGCGGGGACGCGGAGCAGTTCTTC.

This sequence joins TRBV5-6 and TRBJ1-2; D gene ambiguous. The CDR3 contains 14 residues. V was trimmed by 2 bases and J by 6 bases, leaving 14 bases between them. Germline V lookup: CDR1 SGHDT, CDR2 YYEEEE. CDR3 region: CASSFVDTSNGYTF. CDR3 sequence (DNA): TGTGCCAGCAGCTTTGTGGATACCTCGAATGGCTACACCTTC.

The V gene is TRBV5-6, the J gene TRBJ2-1; a weak D match, TRBD2 (6 bases). CDR3 length: 14 amino acids. Germline CDR1 is SGHDT and CDR2 is YYEEEE. V lost 0 bases and J lost 7, with 11 bases in between. The chain's CDR3 is CASSLDGGWNEQFF. CDR3 nucleotide sequence: TGTGCCAGCAGCTTGGACGGGGGTTGGAATGAGCAGTTCTTC.

Concerning this clonotype: Likely a read error: the CDR3 ends without its conserved phenylalanine or tryptophan. Because the CDR3's place on the DNA is in doubt, the DNA is left out and the CDR3 is given as listed by TCRdb. The V call is TRBV19, the J call TRBJ2-4. The germline V gene has CDR1 LNHDA and CDR2 SQIVND (reference sequence). 8 amino acids form the CDR3, both terminal residues included. The CDR3 loop is CASRQQKC.

This clonotype appeared a few times. This chain links TRBV20-1 with TRBJ1-3; D uncertain. CDR1 DFQATT and CDR2 SNEGSKA come from the germline V gene (reference sequence). The CDR3 covers 17 residues. The CDR3 DNA reads as TGCAGCGCTTTGCCCGTCACAGCACCTAGCTCTGGAAACACCATATATTTT. This codes for CSALPVTAPSSGNTIYF.

This clonotype turned up a few times. The chain has TRBV2 and TRBJ2-1; 10 bases map to TRBD1. This CDR3 has 12 amino acids. V shed 3 bases, J shed 14 bases, and the junction held 4 bases outside the gene matches. Germline lookup yields CDR1 SNHLY and CDR2 FYNNEI. The DNA of the CDR3 is TGTGCCAGCAGTGAGTGGGGGACAGGGGAGTTCTTC. This gives the protein CASSEWGTGEFF. The entire variable domain, with the rest obtained from reference TRBV2 and TRBJ2-1, is as follows: EPEVTQTPSHQVTQMGQEVILRCVPISNHLYFYWYRQILGQKVEFLVSFYNNEISEKSEIFDDQFSVERPDGSNFTLKIRSTKLEDSAMYFCASSEWGTGEFFGPGTRLTVL.

This clonotype has just a few counts. The chain carries TRBV5-1 and TRBJ2-1; 7 nucleotides match TRBD2. This CDR3 has 15 residues. Looked up from germline, CDR1 is SGHRS and CDR2 is YFSETQ. The trim removed 4 bases at V and 0 bases at J, leaving 4 bases unmatched. CDR3 residues: CASSLSGTSYNEQFF. The CDR3 DNA follows: TGCGCCAGCAGCCTAAGCGGGACCTCCTACAATGAGCAGTTCTTC.

This clonotype was seen more than once but under ten times. The chain employs TRBV29-1 and TRBJ2-3; 14 nucleotides line up with TRBD2. J lost 3 bases, V lost 6 bases, and 5 bases had no gene match. Germline V lookup: CDR1 SQVTM, CDR2 ANQGSEA. The length of the CDR3 is 15 residues. The DNA of the CDR3 is TGCAGCGTGACCGGGACTAGCGGGGGAACAGATACGCAGTATTTT. Amino acid sequence: CSVTGTSGGTDTQYF.

This chain uses TRBV25-1 with TRBJ1-5, with D possibly TRBD1 on 6 matching bases. This CDR3 is 19 amino acids long. V lost 10 bases, J lost 0 bases, and 28 bases lay in between. The germline V gene has CDR1 MGHDK and CDR2 SYGVNS. This CDR3 is CATLRDRTWDTNSNQPQHF. In nucleotides, the CDR3 is TGTGCCACCCTTCGCGACAGGACATGGGACACCAATAGCAATCAGCCCCAGCATTTT.

The chain combines TRBV12-3 or TRBV12-4 with TRBJ1-2, with TRBD1 as a possible D gene (5 bases). CDR3 length equals 15 residues. Trimming stripped 8 bases from V and 1 base from J, with 17 bases between. The DNA for the CDR3 is TGTGCCAGCGAAAGTAGGGGAATAGATAACTATGGCTACACCTTC. This translates into CASESRGIDNYGYTF.

The chain joins TRBV27 to TRBJ2-7; 7 bases match TRBD1. J gave up 3 bases and V 6 bases, and 11 bases lay outside the gene matches. The germline gives CDR1 MNHEY, CDR2 SMNVEV (reference sequence). The CDR3 covers 15 residues. In DNA form, the CDR3 reads TGTGCCAGCAGCATGTCAAAGACAGGGATCTACGAGCAGTACTTC. This sequence encodes CASSMSKTGIYEQYF.

V usage is TRBV5-4 and J usage is TRBJ2-7; 9 nucleotides match TRBD2. The ends lost 0 bases at V and 3 bases at J; junction bases unmatched: 4. The CDR3 spans 15 residues. Germline values: CDR1 SGHNT, CDR2 YYREEE (reference sequence). The DNA for the CDR3 is TGTGCCAGCAGCTTGGGTAGCGGGAGTCTCTACGAGCAGTACTTC. Translation: CASSLGSGSLYEQYF.